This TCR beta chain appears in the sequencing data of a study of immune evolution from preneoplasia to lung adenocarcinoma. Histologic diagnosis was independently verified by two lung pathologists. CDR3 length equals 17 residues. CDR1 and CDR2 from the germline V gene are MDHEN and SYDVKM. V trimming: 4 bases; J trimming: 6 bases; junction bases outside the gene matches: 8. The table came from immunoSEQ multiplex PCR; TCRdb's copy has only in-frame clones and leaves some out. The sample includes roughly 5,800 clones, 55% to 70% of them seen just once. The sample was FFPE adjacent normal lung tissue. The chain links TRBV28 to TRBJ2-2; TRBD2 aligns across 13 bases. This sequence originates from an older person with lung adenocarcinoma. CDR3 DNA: TGTGCCAGCAGTTCAGTACTAGCGGGGGGGCCGGCCGGGGAGCTGTTTTTT. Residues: CASSSVLAGGPAGELFF.